Following are 8 T cell receptor beta chains from one sample sequenced in a study of control samples from healthy donors and cancer patients. Libraries were prepared by immunoSEQ multiplex PCR; TCRdb keeps only in-frame clonotypes and omits some of them. The repertoire holds 130,000 or so clones, with roughly 86% as singletons. Source material: blood. Receptors were obtained from a man between 60 and 75 years old in good health.

The chain uses TRBV5-1 and TRBJ2-3; D may be TRBD1 or TRBD2 (6 bases each). Germline values: CDR1 SGHRS, CDR2 YFSETQ. V shed 1 base and J shed 9 bases, with 18 bases lying between them. The CDR3 covers 15 residues. The CDR3 sequence is CASSLTGDTTGTQYF. As DNA, the CDR3 is TGCGCCAGCAGCTTGACGGGGGACACCACGGGCACGCAGTATTTT.

The chain uses TRBV5-1 and TRBJ2-2; D gene unclear. The germline V gene encodes CDR1 SGHRS and CDR2 YFSETQ. The CDR3 extends over 14 amino acids. V was pared by 1 base and J by 7 bases, with 11 bases between. CDR3 bases: TGCGCCAGCAGCTTGTCTCCGGGCGGCGGGGAGCTGTTTTTT. It specifies CASSLSPGGGELFF. The full variable domain, completed using reference TRBV5-1 and TRBJ2-2, is KAGVTQTPRYLIKTRGQQVTLSCSPISGHRSVSWYQQTPGQGLQFLFEYFSETQRNKGNFPGRFSGRQFSNSRSEMNVSTLELGDSALYLCASSLSPGGGELFFGEGSRLTVL.

The V call is TRBV7-2, the J call TRBJ1-5; a possible D gene is TRBD1 (6 bases). V was shortened by 1 base and J by 16 bases, with 11 bases between the two germline ends. CDR3 length: 11 amino acids. Germline CDR1 reads SGHTA; CDR2 reads FQGNSA. The CDR3 DNA reads TGTGCCAGCAGCTTAGGCAACAGGGTACATTTT. The encoded protein is CASSLGNRVHF.

The rearrangement uses TRBV18 and TRBJ1-5; D is uncertain. Germline V gene lookup returns CDR1 KGHSH and CDR2 LQKENI. The V and J ends lost 3 bases and 6 bases respectively, with 12 bases between them. The CDR3 sequence is 14 residues long. Here the CDR3 DNA reads TGTGCCAGCTCACCCTCCTTTGGAAGTCAGCCCCAGCATTTT. Translated, it gives CASSPSFGSQPQHF.

CDR3 DNA sequence: TGCGCCAGCAGCCCCGGAGGGACATCCTTTAACACTGAAGCTTTCTTT. It encodes CASSPGGTSFNTEAFF. The J gene is TRBJ1-1, the V gene TRBV5-1; D might be TRBD1 (6 bases). The length of the CDR3 is 16 residues. Trimming removed 4 bases from V and 2 bases from J, with 18 bases in between. Per the germline V gene, CDR1 is SGHRS and CDR2 is YFSETQ.

The CDR3 is CASTAPAGQGLQETQYF. In nucleotides, the CDR3 is TGTGCCAGCACCGCCCCCGCGGGACAGGGTCTTCAAGAGACCCAGTACTTC. The chain has TRBV28 and TRBJ2-5; TRBD1 agrees at 9 bases. Trimming cost V 7 bases and J 2 bases; bases outside gene matches: 14. Per the germline V gene, CDR1 is MDHEN and CDR2 is SYDVKM. The length of the CDR3 is 17 residues.

V usage is TRBV18 and J usage is TRBJ1-1, with D uncertain. With 3 bases removed from V and 11 bases from J, the gap between germline ends came to 13 bases. The CDR3 covers 12 residues. Germline V gene lookup returns CDR1 KGHSH and CDR2 LQKENI. CDR3 in DNA: TGTGCCAGCTCACCGACGGGAGATCGGGCTTTCTTT. Translation: CASSPTGDRAFF.

The CDR3 region has the DNA TGTGCCAGCAGTCCAATACAGGGGTCTTTCCCCTACACCTTC. It is translated as CASSPIQGSFPYTF. The chain uses TRBV2 and TRBJ1-2, with 7 bases that match TRBD1. Germline V gene lookup returns CDR1 SNHLY and CDR2 FYNNEI. This CDR3 has 14 amino acids. V dropped 5 bases and J dropped 10; count of bases not matched to a gene: 13. Looking up the rest from reference TRBV2 and TRBJ1-2 gives the full variable domain: EPEVTQTPSHQVTQMGQEVILRCVPISNHLYFYWYRQILGQKVEFLVSFYNNEISEKSEIFDDQFSVERPDGSNFTLKIRSTKLEDSAMYFCASSPIQGSFPYTFGSGTRLTVV.